These 7 T cell receptor beta chains share one sample of origin, sequenced in a study of T cell repertoires and leukemia-associated antigens. Antigens for these TCRs are unknown. TCRdb re-derived calls from the 5' RACE reads in MiXCR, one entry per CDR3 protein. The sample contains 11,000 or so distinct CDR3 sequences, 40% to 45% of which appear only once. Sequenced: CD3+ T cells sorted from blood and cultured. The receptors were gathered from a female donor in good health.

This clonotype was picked up a small number of times. V and J are TRBV20-1 and TRBJ2-5; D remains ambiguous. Deletions cut 3 bases from V and 4 bases from J, with 9 bases between. CDR1 is DFQATT, CDR2 SNEGSKA, per germline (reference sequence). This CDR3 is built from 12 residues. CDR3 in DNA: TGCAGTGCTAGGGCCGACGGAGAGACCCAGTACTTC. The encoded protein is CSARADGETQYF.

The V gene is TRBV5-5, the J gene TRBJ2-7; 8 bases align to TRBD1. Germline CDR1 and CDR2: SGHKS and YYEKEE (reference sequence). The CDR3 has 16 residues. V lost 4 bases and J lost 1; bases outside the gene matches: 10. The CDR3 is CASSVSVDRVSYEQYF. The CDR3 region has the DNA TGTGCCAGCAGCGTGTCCGTGGACAGGGTATCCTACGAGCAGTACTTC.

By share of the sample, this clonotype is medium-sized (0.01 to 0.1%). The chain carries TRBV2 and TRBJ1-1; maybe TRBD1 (5 bases). Looked up from germline, CDR1 is SNHLY and CDR2 is FYNNEI. This CDR3 comprises 15 residues. V lost 9 bases and J 0 bases, leaving 17 bases between the germline ends. CDR3 region: CASIPGTILNTEAFF. CDR3 DNA: TGTGCCAGTATTCCAGGGACTATTTTGAACACTGAAGCTTTCTTT. The whole variable domain, remainder taken from reference TRBV2 and TRBJ1-1, is EPEVTQTPSHQVTQMGQEVILRCVPISNHLYFYWYRQILGQKVEFLVSFYNNEISEKSEIFDDQFSVERPDGSNFTLKIRSTKLEDSAMYFCASIPGTILNTEAFFGQGTRLTVV.

In regard to this clonotype: A much larger clone lies a single base off, so this may be a read error. This chain links TRBV6-5 with TRBJ1-2, with 9 bases fitting TRBD1. The CDR3 loop spans 15 amino acids. The V gene end was trimmed by 4 bases and the J gene end by 8 bases; junction bases not matched to a gene: 11. In germline, CDR1 is MNHEY, CDR2 SVGAGI. CDR3 region: CASSSTGTGIRGYTF. The CDR3 DNA is TGTGCCAGCAGTTCAACAGGGACAGGGATTAGGGGCTACACCTTC.

By sample fraction, this clonotype is medium-sized. The gene calls are TRBV5-1 and TRBJ2-7; 8 nucleotides line up with TRBD1. V lost 4 bases, J lost 4 bases, and 7 bases stayed unmatched. CDR3 length equals 14 residues. Germline CDR1 SGHRS, CDR2 YFSETQ. The CDR3 reads CASSQGASRYEQYF. As DNA, the CDR3 is TGCGCCAGCAGCCAGGGGGCTAGCAGATACGAGCAGTACTTC.

This clonotype has a handful of counts. The rearrangement uses TRBV5-6 and TRBJ2-7; possibly TRBD1 or TRBD2 for D (5 bases each). V lost 3 bases and J 7 bases, leaving 11 bases between the germline ends. The CDR3 is 12 residues long. The germline V gene has CDR1 SGHDT and CDR2 YYEEEE. CDR3 DNA sequence: TGTGCCAGCAGCTCTGAGTGGGGGGAGCAGTACTTC. This gives the protein CASSSEWGEQYF.

This sequence joins TRBV5-6 and TRBJ2-3; D is perhaps TRBD2 (7 bases). Trimming cost V 4 bases and J 2 bases, with 17 bases left between them. Germline CDR1 is SGHDT and CDR2 is YYEEEE. The CDR3 runs to 16 residues. CDR3 in amino acids: CASSEYGGLHTDTQYF. CDR3 DNA: TGTGCCAGCAGCGAGTACGGGGGGCTCCACACAGATACGCAGTATTTT.